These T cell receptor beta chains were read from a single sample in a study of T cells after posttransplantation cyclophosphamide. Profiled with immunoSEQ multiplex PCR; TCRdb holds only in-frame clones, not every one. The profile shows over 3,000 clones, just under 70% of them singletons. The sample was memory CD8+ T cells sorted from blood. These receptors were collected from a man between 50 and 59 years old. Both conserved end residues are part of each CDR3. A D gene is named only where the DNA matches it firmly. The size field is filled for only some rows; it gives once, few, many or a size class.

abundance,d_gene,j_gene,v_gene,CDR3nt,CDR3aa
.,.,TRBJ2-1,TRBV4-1,TGCGCCAGCAGCCAAGGGGTGGCGGGACGGGATGAGCAGTTCTTC,CASSQGVAGRDEQFF
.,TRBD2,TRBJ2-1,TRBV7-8,TGTGCCAGCAGCTCCGGGACTAGCGGGGTGAGCTCCTACAATGAGCAGTTCTTC,CASSSGTSGVSSYNEQFF
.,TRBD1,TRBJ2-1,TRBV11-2,TGTGCCAGCAGCTTATTACAGGGGGCTGCGTCCTACAATGAGCAGTTCTTC,CASSLLQGAASYNEQFF
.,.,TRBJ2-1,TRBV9,TGTGCCAGCAGTGCTACCCATGAGCAGTTCTTC,CASSATHEQFF
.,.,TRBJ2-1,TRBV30,TGTGCCTGGAGTTTCAGGGGAGGGCCTGAGCAGTTCTTC,CAWSFRGGPEQFF
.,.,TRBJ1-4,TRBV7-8,TGTGCCAGCAGCTTAGGGGTCGGAGGAGAAAAACTGTTTTTT,CASSLGVGGEKLFF
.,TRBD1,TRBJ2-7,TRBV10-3,TGTGCCATCAGCGAACGGGACAGCGAATTTTCCTACGAGCAGTACTTC,CAISERDSEFSYEQYF
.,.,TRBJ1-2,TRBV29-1,TGCAGCGCCCTAGACGAGGCAGCCATTAACTATGGCTACACCTTC,CSALDEAAINYGYTF
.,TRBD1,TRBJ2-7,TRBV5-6,TGTGCCAGCAGCTCCGGGACAGGGGCCTACGAGCAGTACTTC,CASSSGTGAYEQYF
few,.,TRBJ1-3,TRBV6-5,TGTGCCACCGCCTCACATCGCCGGGCTGGAAACACCATATATTTT,CATASHRRAGNTIYF
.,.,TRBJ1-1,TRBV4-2,TGTGCCAGCAGCCAAGGGACAGCGGGAGGGACTGAAGCTTTCTTT,CASSQGTAGGTEAFF
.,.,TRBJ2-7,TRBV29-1,TGCAGCGTTCTCTCGGTAACCTCCTACGAGCAGTACTTC,CSVLSVTSYEQYF
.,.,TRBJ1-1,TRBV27,TGTGCCAGCAGTTCGACAGAAGGCACTGAAGCTTTCTTT,CASSSTEGTEAFF
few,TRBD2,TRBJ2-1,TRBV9,TGTGCCAGCAGCTCCGGGACTAGCGGGGGCCCCTACAATGAGCAGTTCTTC,CASSSGTSGGPYNEQFF
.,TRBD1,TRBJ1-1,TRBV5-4,TGTGCCAGCAGCGCGAGGGACAGCGACTTT,CASSARDSDF
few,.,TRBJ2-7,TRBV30,TGTGCCTGGAGTGCCGGGACAACCTACGAGCAGTACTTC,CAWSAGTTYEQYF
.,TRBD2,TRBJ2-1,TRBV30,TGTGCCTGGAGTGTACTAGCGGGGGGTGGAAATGAGCAGTTCTTC,CAWSVLAGGGNEQFF
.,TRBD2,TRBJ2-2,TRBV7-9,TGTGCCAGCAGCTTAAGGGTTAGCGGGACCTCCGGGGAGCTGTTTTTT,CASSLRVSGTSGELFF
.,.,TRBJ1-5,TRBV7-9,TGTGCCAGCAGCTTAGACGGTTATAGCAATCAGCCCCAGCATTTT,CASSLDGYSNQPQHF
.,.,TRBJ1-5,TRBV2,TGTGCCAGCAGGGGGAGAGCTTATAGCAATCAGCCCCAGCATTTT,CASRGRAYSNQPQHF